This passage covers 3 T cell receptor beta chains from one sample sequenced in a study of naive and memory T cell subsets (dated by TCRdb to the late 2010s). Beyond this particular receptor, the publication reports: A few larger clonotypes were present in naive repertoires, particularly the CD8 repertoires, and these clonotypes were possibly memory cells re-expressing CD45RA.

Their target antigens are unknown. The library was prepared using UMI-ligation and nested PCR. The instrument was an Illumina MiSeq. The beta constant-region primer consisted of an equimolar mixture of two oligonucleotides that together covered TRBC1 and TRBC2. Four rounds of PCR, combining the SP2 primer with nested alpha and beta constant-region primers, were used to amplify the ligated cDNA. Starting from the raw public reads, TCRdb applied fastp trimming at Q25, assembled clones with MiXCR and retained in-frame beta chains. Rows with one shared CDR3 protein collapse into an entry with the most common genes and DNA. Present in this sample are roughly 92,000 distinct CDR3 sequences, around 11% of which were seen just once. The top ten clones comprise around 0.13% of the sample. The sequenced material came from naive CD4+ T cells from blood. Interpreted using the paper, the cell subset or site label stands for: naive T cells, CD45RA high CD27+. These receptors came from a human donor in good health.

At least ten counts were recorded for this clonotype. This rearrangement joins TRBV27 to TRBJ2-7; 7 bases are shared with TRBD1. CDR3 length: 16 amino acids. Germline values: CDR1 MNHEY, CDR2 SMNVEV (reference sequence). V gave up 5 bases and J gave up 5 bases; unmatched junction bases: 15. The chain's CDR3 is CASSTASRAGGNEQYF. CDR3 coding DNA: TGTGCCAGCAGTACAGCCTCGCGAGCAGGGGGTAACGAGCAGTACTTC.

This clonotype was seen a few times. The chain links TRBV18 to TRBJ1-1; D is ambiguous. In germline, CDR1 is KGHSH, CDR2 LQKENI. This CDR3 is 12 amino acids long. Deletions cut 6 bases from V and 8 bases from J, with 13 bases between. CDR3 nucleotides: TGTGCCAGCTCCCACGGGTCCGCAGAAGCTTTCTTT. Translating it yields CASSHGSAEAFF.

V and J are TRBV12-3 or TRBV12-4 and TRBJ1-2; a weak D match, TRBD1 (5 bases). With 8 bases removed from V and 8 bases from J, the gap between germline ends came to 21 bases. CDR3 length equals 14 residues. CDR3 sequence (DNA): TGTGCCAGCGGAACATTTCAGGGATCGGGCGGCTACACCTTC. This translates into CASGTFQGSGGYTF.